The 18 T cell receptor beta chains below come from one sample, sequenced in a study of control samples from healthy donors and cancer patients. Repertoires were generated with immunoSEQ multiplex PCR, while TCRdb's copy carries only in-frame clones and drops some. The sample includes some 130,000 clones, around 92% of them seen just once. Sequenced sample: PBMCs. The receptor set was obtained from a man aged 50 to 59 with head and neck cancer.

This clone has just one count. The CDR3 region is CASRSRVSSYGYTF. In DNA form, the CDR3 reads TGTGCCAGCAGATCCAGGGTCTCAAGTTATGGCTACACCTTC. The chain recombines TRBV2 with TRBJ1-2; tentative D call: TRBD1 (5 bases). CDR3 length: 14 amino acids. Trimming left V 6 bases short and J 5 bases short, with 16 bases between. Germline-derived CDR1 and CDR2 are SNHLY and FYNNEI. Looking up the rest from reference TRBV2 and TRBJ1-2 gives the full variable domain: EPEVTQTPSHQVTQMGQEVILRCVPISNHLYFYWYRQILGQKVEFLVSFYNNEISEKSEIFDDQFSVERPDGSNFTLKIRSTKLEDSAMYFCASRSRVSSYGYTFGSGTRLTVV.

The CDR3 loop reads CASSPRVMNTEAFF. CDR3 in DNA: TGTGCCAGCAGCCCAAGGGTCATGAACACTGAAGCTTTCTTT. V gene TRBV3-1 (or the pseudogene TRBV3-2) combines with J gene TRBJ1-1; D gene ambiguous. CDR3 length: 14 residues. Germline CDR1 is LGHDT and CDR2 is YNNKEL (reference sequence). V lost 4 bases and J 0 bases, leaving 9 bases between the germline ends.

The CDR3 spells CASSLGGTGTADTQYF. Written as DNA, the CDR3 is TGCGCCAGCAGCTTGGGTGGGACAGGGACTGCAGATACGCAGTATTTT. V gene TRBV5-1 combines with J gene TRBJ2-3; 9 bases map to TRBD1. V was pared by 0 bases and J by 4 bases, with 6 bases of the junction left unmatched. The CDR3 spans 16 residues. Germline loops: CDR1 SGHRS, CDR2 YFSETQ.

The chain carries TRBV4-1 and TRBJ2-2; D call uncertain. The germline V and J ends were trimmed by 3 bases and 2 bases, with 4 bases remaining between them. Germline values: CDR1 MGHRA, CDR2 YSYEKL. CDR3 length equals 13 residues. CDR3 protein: CASSHFNTGELFF. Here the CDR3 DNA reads TGCGCCAGCAGCCATTTCAACACCGGGGAGCTGTTTTTT.

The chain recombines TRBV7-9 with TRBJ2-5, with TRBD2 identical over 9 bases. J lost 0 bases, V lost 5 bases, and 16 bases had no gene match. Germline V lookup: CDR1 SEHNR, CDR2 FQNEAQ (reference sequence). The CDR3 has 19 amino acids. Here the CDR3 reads CASSRTVPRLAGYQETQYF. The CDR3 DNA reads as TGTGCCAGCAGCCGGACGGTCCCGCGGCTAGCGGGGTACCAAGAGACCCAGTACTTC.

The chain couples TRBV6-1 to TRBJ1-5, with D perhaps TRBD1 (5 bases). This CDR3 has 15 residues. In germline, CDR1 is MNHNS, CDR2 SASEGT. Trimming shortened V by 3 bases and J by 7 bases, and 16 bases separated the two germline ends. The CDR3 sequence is CASSEGRGYRQPQHF. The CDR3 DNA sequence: TGTGCCAGCAGTGAGGGTAGGGGCTACCGACAGCCCCAGCATTTT.

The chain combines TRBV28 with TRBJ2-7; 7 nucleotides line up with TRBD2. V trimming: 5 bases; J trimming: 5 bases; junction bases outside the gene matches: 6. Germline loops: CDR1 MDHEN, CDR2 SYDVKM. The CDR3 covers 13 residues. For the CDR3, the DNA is TGTGCCAGCAGTGACCTGGGAGGGAACGAGCAGTACTTC. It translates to CASSDLGGNEQYF.

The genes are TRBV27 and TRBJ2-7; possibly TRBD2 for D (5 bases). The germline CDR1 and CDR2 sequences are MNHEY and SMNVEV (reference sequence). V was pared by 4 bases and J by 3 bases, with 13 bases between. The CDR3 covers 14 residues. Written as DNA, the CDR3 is TGTGCCAGCAGTTGGACTTATACGAACTACGAGCAGTACTTC. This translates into CASSWTYTNYEQYF.

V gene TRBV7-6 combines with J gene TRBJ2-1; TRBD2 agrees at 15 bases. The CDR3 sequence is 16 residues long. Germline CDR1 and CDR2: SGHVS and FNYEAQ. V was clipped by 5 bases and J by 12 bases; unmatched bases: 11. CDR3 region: CASSRYGRTSGRGQFF. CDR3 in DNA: TGTGCCAGCAGCCGATACGGGCGGACTAGCGGGAGGGGGCAGTTCTTC.

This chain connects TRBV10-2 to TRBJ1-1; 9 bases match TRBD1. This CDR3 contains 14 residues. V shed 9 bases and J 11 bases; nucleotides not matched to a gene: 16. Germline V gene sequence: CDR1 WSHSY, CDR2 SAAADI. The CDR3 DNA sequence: TGCGCCAGAGAATGCGACAGGGGGAGGTACGGGGCTTTCTTT. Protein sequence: CARECDRGRYGAFF.

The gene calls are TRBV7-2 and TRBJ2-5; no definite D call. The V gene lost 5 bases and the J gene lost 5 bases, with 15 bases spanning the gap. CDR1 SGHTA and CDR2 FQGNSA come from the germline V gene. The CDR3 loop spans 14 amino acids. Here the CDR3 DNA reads TGTGCCAGCAGCCGGACCGCTCATGGGGAGACCCAGTACTTC. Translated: CASSRTAHGETQYF.

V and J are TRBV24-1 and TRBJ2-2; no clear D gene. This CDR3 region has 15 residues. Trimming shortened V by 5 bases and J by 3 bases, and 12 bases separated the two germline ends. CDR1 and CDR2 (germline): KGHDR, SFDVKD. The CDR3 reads CATSGWAVDTGELFF. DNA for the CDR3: TGTGCCACCAGTGGGTGGGCCGTGGACACCGGGGAGCTGTTTTTT.

In DNA, the CDR3 is TGCGCCAGCAACGACTGGGGGAATGAGCAGTTCTTC. As protein: CASNDWGNEQFF. The rearrangement links TRBV5-1 to TRBJ2-1; perhaps D is TRBD1 or TRBD2 (5 bases each). From germline, CDR1 is SGHRS and CDR2 YFSETQ. With 6 bases removed from V and 7 bases from J, the gap between germline ends came to 11 bases. This CDR3 has 12 residues.

CDR3 in DNA: TGTGCCAGCAGCTTATCGGGGTGGGGTGGCCAAGAGACCCAGTACTTC. Translating gives CASSLSGWGGQETQYF. This chain joins TRBV7-9 and TRBJ2-5; perhaps TRBD2 as D (5 bases). This CDR3 spans 16 amino acids. Germline CDR1 reads SEHNR; CDR2 reads FQNEAQ (reference sequence). V lost 2 bases and J lost 1, with 14 bases in between.

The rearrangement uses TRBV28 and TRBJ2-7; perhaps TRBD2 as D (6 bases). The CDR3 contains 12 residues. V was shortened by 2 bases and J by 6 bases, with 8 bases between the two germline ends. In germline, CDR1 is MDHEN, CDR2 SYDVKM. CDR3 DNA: TGTGCCAGCAGTTTAATGGGAGGCGAGCAGTACTTC. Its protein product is CASSLMGGEQYF.

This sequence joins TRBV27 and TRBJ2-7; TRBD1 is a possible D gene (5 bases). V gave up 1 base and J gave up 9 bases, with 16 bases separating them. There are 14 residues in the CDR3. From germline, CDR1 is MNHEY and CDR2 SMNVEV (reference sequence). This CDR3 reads CASSLWGSRASQYF. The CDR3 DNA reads TGTGCCAGCAGTTTATGGGGCTCACGGGCGTCGCAGTACTTC.

CDR3 amino acids: CASSQHRRRTGDTDTQYF. The CDR3 coding sequence is TGCGCCAGCAGTCAGCATCGTAGGAGAACGGGGGATACAGATACGCAGTATTTT. The chain links TRBV23-1 to TRBJ2-3; D might be TRBD2 (6 bases). TRBV23-1 is designated an ORF whose function remains uncertain. CDR3 length equals 18 residues. V was pared by 3 bases and J by 3 bases, with 22 bases between.

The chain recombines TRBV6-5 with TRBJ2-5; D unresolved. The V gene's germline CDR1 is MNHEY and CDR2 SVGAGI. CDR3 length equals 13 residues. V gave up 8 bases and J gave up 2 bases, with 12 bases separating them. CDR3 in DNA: TGTGCCAGCCTCGGTAACGGGCAAGAGACCCAGTACTTC. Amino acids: CASLGNGQETQYF.